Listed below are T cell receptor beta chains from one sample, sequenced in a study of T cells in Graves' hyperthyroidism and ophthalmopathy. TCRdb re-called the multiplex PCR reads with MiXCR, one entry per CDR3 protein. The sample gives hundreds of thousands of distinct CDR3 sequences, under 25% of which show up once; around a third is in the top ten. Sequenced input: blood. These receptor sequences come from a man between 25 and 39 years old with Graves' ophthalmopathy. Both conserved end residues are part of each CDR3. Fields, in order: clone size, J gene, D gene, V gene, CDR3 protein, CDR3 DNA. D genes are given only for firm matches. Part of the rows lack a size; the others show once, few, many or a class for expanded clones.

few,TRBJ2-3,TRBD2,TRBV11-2,CASSLAPPAGGEADTQYF,TGTGCCAGCAGCTTAGCCCCCCCAGCGGGAGGGGAGGCAGATACGCAGTATTTT
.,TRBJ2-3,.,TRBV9,CASSVSSASTDTQYF,TGTGCCAGCAGCGTGAGTAGCGCTTCTACAGATACGCAGTATTTT
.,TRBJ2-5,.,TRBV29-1,CSVERQVQETRYF,TGCAGCGTTGAGCGGCAGGTCCAAGAGACCCGGTACTTC
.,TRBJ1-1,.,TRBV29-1,CSHTRELIDTEAFF,TGCAGCCACACAAGGGAGCTGATTGACACTGAAGCTTTCTTT
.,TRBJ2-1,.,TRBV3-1,CASSQVGSANEQFF,TGTGCCAGCAGCCAAGTGGGTAGCGCCAATGAGCAGTTCTTC
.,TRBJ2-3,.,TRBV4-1,CASSQDRVPSPTDTQYF,TGCGCCAGCAGCCAAGACCGGGTACCGAGTCCCACAGATACGCAGTATTTT
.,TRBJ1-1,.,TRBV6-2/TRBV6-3,CASSPARWGQTEAFF,TGTGCCAGCAGTCCAGCTCGGTGGGGACAAACTGAAGCTTTCTTT
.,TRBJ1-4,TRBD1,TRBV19,CASNGGGRATNEKLFF,TGTGCCAGTAACGGAGGGGGCCGTGCAACTAATGAAAAACTGTTTTTT
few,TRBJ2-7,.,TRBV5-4,CASSLASEGKSYEQYF,TGTGCCAGCAGCTTGGCCTCAGAGGGAAAGAGCTACGAGCAGTACTTC
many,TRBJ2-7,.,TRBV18,CASSPGNPPSEQYF,TGTGCCAGCTCACCAGGCAACCCCCCCAGCGAGCAGTACTTC
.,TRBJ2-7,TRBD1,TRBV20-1,CSAGIQQGTGVEQYF,TGCAGTGCTGGAATACAACAGGGGACGGGTGTCGAGCAGTACTTC
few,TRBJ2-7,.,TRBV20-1,CSAEFGGAPGEQYF,TGCAGTGCCGAGTTTGGGGGGGCCCCGGGAGAGCAGTACTTC
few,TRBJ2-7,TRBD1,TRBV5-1,CASSQSSGTGISYEQYF,TGCGCCAGCAGCCAATCCTCCGGGACAGGAATCTCCTACGAGCAGTACTTC
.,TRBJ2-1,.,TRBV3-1,CASSPGSTYNEQFF,TGTGCCAGCAGCCCCGGGTCGACCTACAATGAGCAGTTCTTC